This TCR beta chain is drawn from a study of response to subunit inactivated influenza vaccine. Study-wide findings and caveats: Few new T cells, the authors suggested, are recruited by each seasonal influenza vaccination.

The CDR3 is made up of 15 amino acids. CDR1 and CDR2 (germline): SGHTA, FQGNSA. J was trimmed by 3 bases and V by 5 bases; bases with no gene match: 6. TCRdb ran MiXCR on the RT-PCR reads and lists one entry per CDR3 protein. The sample gives about 500,000 distinct CDR3 sequences, 16% of which show up once; roughly 3.1% is in the top ten. This clonotype was detected only a few times. Its specificity is unknown. The J gene is TRBJ2-3, the V gene TRBV7-2, with TRBD1 matching 9 bases. The material was CD4+ T cells sorted from PBMCs, obtained around 25 months after vaccination. This clonotype was obtained from a man aged 50 to 69 who received an inactivated influenza vaccine. The DNA of the CDR3 is TGTGCCAGCAGCGTCGGGACAGGGCTTACAGATACGCAGTATTTT. Its protein product is CASSVGTGLTDTQYF.